What follows describes a single TCR beta chain. Its antigen is unknown. The sample holds no much larger clone one base away, and base qualities are not on file. Its CDR3 holds 13 amino acids, cysteine through phenylalanine. Kept here is only the CDR3 DNA, which spans 39 bases and is read in frame from base 1. Trimming removed 5 bases from V and 6 bases from J, leaving 11 bases between the germline ends. The sample belongs to a study of patients and donors after allogeneic stem cell transplantation (dated by TCRdb to 2019 to 2021). Library generation was performed with RT-PCR. The sequencing machine was a NextSeq 550. TCRdb itself trimmed the public reads at Q25 with fastp, ran MiXCR and retained productive beta chains. Records with the same CDR3 protein are collapsed into one entry carrying the most frequent genes and DNA. The sample yields about 160,000 distinct CDR3 sequences; about two fifths were counted once. The ten largest clones capture roughly 50% of the sample.

This TCR came from a human donor who was either an allogeneic HSCT recipient or a stem cell or donor lymphocyte infusion donor (not recorded which). It is not recorded whose cells these are; they may come from a transplant donor. The chain links TRBV12-3 or TRBV12-4 with TRBJ1-5, with TRBD1 tentatively as D gene (5 bases match). The sequenced material came from blood, either unsorted or a sorted T cell fraction (not recorded which). Read as DNA, the sequence is TGTGCCAGCAGTCAATTGGGGGGTCAGCCCCAGCATTTT. Translation gives CASSQLGGQPQHF.